The 24 T cell receptor beta chains reported below all come from one sample, sequenced in a study of CD8 T cells in ankylosing spondylitis. TCRdb re-called the 5' RACE reads through MiXCR, storing one row per CDR3 protein. The table records approximately 150,000 distinct CDR3 sequences, 30% to 35% of them present only once. The sequenced material came from synovial fluid, either unsorted or a sorted T cell fraction (not recorded which). The receptor set was obtained from a male donor with ankylosing spondylitis.

This clonotype was recorded at least ten times. The rearrangement joins TRBV3-1 to TRBJ2-2; perhaps TRBD2 as D (6 bases). Trimming removed 1 base at V and 5 bases at J, with 11 bases between. Germline V gives CDR1 LGHDT, CDR2 YNNKEL (reference sequence). The CDR3 length is 15 residues. The CDR3 coding sequence is TGTGCCAGCAGCCAAGGTTGGAGGGCTACCGGGGAGCTGTTTTTT. Encoded protein: CASSQGWRATGELFF.

The count of this clonotype is one. CDR3 amino acids: CASSLGGLGGYTF. The CDR3 DNA reads as TGTGCCAGCAGTTTGGGGGGTTTGGGTGGCTACACCTTC. This chain connects TRBV28 to TRBJ1-2, with D possibly being TRBD1 (5 bases). The CDR3 totals 13 residues. Germline values: CDR1 MDHEN, CDR2 SYDVKM. V shed 3 bases and J shed 7 bases, with 12 bases lying between them.

J is TRBJ1-5 and V is TRBV21-1; TRBD1, the table's D call, was not compared with the DNA. TRBV21-1 is a pseudogene locus. CDR3 length: 15 amino acids. The CDR3 sequence is CASSKVHRDNQPQHF. The CDR3 DNA reads as TGTGCCAGCAGCAAAGTGCACAGGGACAATCAGCCCCAGCATTTT.

In its sample, this clonotype was seen many times. The rearrangement links TRBV5-8 to TRBJ1-1; D is ambiguous. In germline, CDR1 is SGHTS, CDR2 YDEGEE. This CDR3 region has 12 residues. V was trimmed by 6 bases and J by 3 bases, leaving 9 bases between them. The CDR3 DNA follows: TGTGCCAGCATATCGAGGTACACTGAAGCTTTCTTT. Residues: CASISRYTEAFF.

This clonotype was counted between two and nine times. The chain has TRBV5-6 and TRBJ1-2, with no clear D. The V and J ends lost 4 bases and 8 bases respectively, with 12 bases between them. Germline CDR1 is SGHDT and CDR2 is YYEEEE. The CDR3 is 12 amino acids. This chain's CDR3 is CASSRRGRGYTF. The CDR3 DNA reads TGTGCCAGCAGCAGGCGCGGCAGAGGCTACACCTTC.

This clonotype came up many times. The V gene is TRBV5-1, the J gene TRBJ2-2; D not certain. The CDR3 runs 13 residues. V was trimmed by 0 bases and J by 4 bases, leaving 4 bases between them. Germline V CDR1 and CDR2: SGHRS, YFSETQ. CDR3 DNA sequence: TGCGCCAGCAGCTTGGAACGCACCGGGGAGCTGTTTTTT. Translation gives CASSLERTGELFF.

This clonotype appeared a few times. CDR3 in DNA: TGTGCCAGCAGTCCTACATACCGGGGCCAGCGGAATGAGCAGTTCTTC. Amino acid sequence: CASSPTYRGQRNEQFF. V is TRBV6-2 or TRBV6-3 and J is TRBJ2-1; the D call may be TRBD1 or TRBD2 (5 bases each). Germline V lookup: CDR1 MNHEY, CDR2 SVGEGT. The CDR3 loop spans 16 amino acids. The germline V and J ends were trimmed by 5 bases and 7 bases, with 21 bases remaining between them.

In its sample, this clonotype was seen a few times. V gene TRBV7-3 combines with J gene TRBJ2-1; no definite D call. The CDR3 has 13 amino acids. V gave up 5 bases and J gave up 10 bases, with 15 bases separating them. Germline-derived CDR1 and CDR2 are SGHTA and FQGTGA. The CDR3 DNA is TGTGCCAGCAGCACCCTCGGGCCGAGCGAGCAGTTCTTC. It yields the protein CASSTLGPSEQFF. Full variable domain (rest looked up from reference TRBV7-3 and TRBJ2-1): GAGVSQTPSNKVTEKGKYVELRCDPISGHTALYWYRQSLGQGPEFLIYFQGTGAADDSGLPNDRFFAVRPEGSVSTLKIQRTERGDSAVYLCASSTLGPSEQFFGPGTRLTVL.

This chain links TRBV7-2 with TRBJ2-7; 9 bases match TRBD1. Trimming at V came to 4 bases and at J to 7 bases, leaving 5 bases not matched to a gene. The CDR3 contains 13 residues. Germline CDR1 and CDR2: SGHTA and FQGNSA. The CDR3 loop reads CASSSGTGSEQYF. The CDR3 region has the DNA TGTGCCAGCAGCTCGGGGACAGGGAGTGAGCAGTACTTC.

The rearrangement joins TRBV11-2 to TRBJ2-3, with D unclear. V dropped 2 bases and J dropped 5 bases, with 8 bases sitting between them. The CDR3 extends over 13 amino acids. The germline V gene has CDR1 SGHAT and CDR2 FQNNGV. The chain's CDR3 is CASSLRPKDTQYF. The CDR3 bases are TGTGCCAGCAGCTTAAGGCCGAAAGATACGCAGTATTTT.

This clonotype was seen only a few times. V usage is TRBV20-1 and J usage is TRBJ2-7; 12 bases align to TRBD2. The ends lost 2 bases at V and 3 bases at J; junction bases unmatched: 5. Germline assignment: CDR1 DFQATT and CDR2 SNEGSKA (reference sequence). The CDR3 consists of 15 residues. The CDR3 DNA sequence: TGCAGTGCTAGACGGACTAGCGGGGCCTTCTACGAGCAGTACTTC. Protein: CSARRTSGAFYEQYF.

The table lists this clonotype with a few counts. V and J are TRBV5-1 and TRBJ1-2; TRBD1 matches at 11 bases. This CDR3 contains 17 residues. Trimming at V came to 2 bases and at J to 0 bases, leaving 6 bases not matched to a gene. From germline, CDR1 is SGHRS and CDR2 YFSETQ. The CDR3 sequence: CASSFSGTGGPNYGYTF. The CDR3 DNA sequence: TGCGCCAGCAGCTTCTCCGGGACAGGGGGACCTAACTATGGCTACACCTTC.

In this sample, this clonotype turned up many times. The chain recombines TRBV11-2 with TRBJ2-3; possibly TRBD1 for D (5 bases). Germline V gene sequence: CDR1 SGHAT, CDR2 FQNNGV. Trimming removed 5 bases at V and 2 bases at J, with 8 bases between. This CDR3 has 13 amino acids. CDR3 in DNA: TGTGCCAGCAGCCCAGGGCTCACAGATACGCAGTATTTT. It is translated as CASSPGLTDTQYF. Variable domain in full (rest from reference TRBV11-2 and TRBJ2-3): EAGVAQSPRYKIIEKRQSVAFWCNPISGHATLYWYQQILGQGPKLLIQFQNNGVVDDSQLPKDRFSAERLKGVDSTLKIQPAKLEDSAVYLCASSPGLTDTQYFGPGTRLTVL.

This clonotype came up a few times. This rearrangement joins TRBV29-1 to TRBJ2-7; TRBD1 aligns across 11 bases. Germline CDR1 is SQVTM and CDR2 is ANQGSEA. The junction had 3 bases not matched to a gene; V was cut back by 3 bases and J by 2 bases. There are 14 residues in the CDR3. The CDR3 coding sequence is TGCAGCGTTGAGGGACAGGGGGGGGCCTACGAGCAGTACTTC. Translation: CSVEGQGGAYEQYF.

The CDR3 nucleotides are TGTGCCAGCAGTTATGGGGGGACTAACTATGGCTACACCTTC. This sequence encodes CASSYGGTNYGYTF. The rearrangement links TRBV6-2 or TRBV6-3 to TRBJ1-2, with a possible D match to TRBD1 (5 bases). Trimming stripped 3 bases from V and 0 bases from J, with 8 bases between. This CDR3 spans 14 amino acids. Germline values: CDR1 MNHEY, CDR2 SVGEGT.

The chain combines TRBV12-3 or TRBV12-4 with TRBJ1-2; 7 bases align to TRBD1. The CDR3 covers 15 residues. Trimming removed 1 base from V and 8 bases from J; junction bases left unmatched: 10. In DNA form, the CDR3 reads TGTGCCAGCAGTTTAGGGAAACAGGGGTTTAAGGGCTACACCTTC. Its protein is CASSLGKQGFKGYTF.

The chain joins TRBV29-1 to TRBJ2-7; D gene ambiguous. Germline CDR1 and CDR2: SQVTM and ANQGSEA. V was pared by 2 bases and J by 8 bases, with 10 bases between. CDR3 size: 11 residues. CDR3 region: CSVELSGQQYF. As DNA, the CDR3 is TGCAGCGTTGAATTGAGTGGACAGCAGTACTTC.

This clonotype was seen ten or more times. This sequence joins TRBV28 and TRBJ2-5; the D is unclear. The CDR3 covers 14 residues. Germline V gene lookup returns CDR1 MDHEN and CDR2 SYDVKM. V gave up 5 bases and J gave up 2 bases, with 12 bases separating them. CDR3 bases: TGTGCCAGCAGTCGACAAGACGGACAAGAGACCCAGTACTTC. It specifies CASSRQDGQETQYF.

The gene calls are TRBV7-9 and TRBJ2-3, with unresolved D. Deletions cut 5 bases from V and 6 bases from J, with 12 bases between. CDR1 and CDR2 (germline): SEHNR, FQNEAQ (reference sequence). CDR3 length equals 13 residues. The CDR3 protein is CASSPPGRDTQYF. The DNA for the CDR3 is TGTGCCAGCAGCCCCCCTGGTCGGGATACGCAGTATTTT.

This clonotype was seen a few times. The rearrangement uses TRBV7-2 and TRBJ2-2; no clear D gene. The germline V and J ends were trimmed by 5 bases and 4 bases, with 11 bases remaining between them. Germline V gene data show CDR1 as SGHTA and CDR2 as FQGNSA. CDR3 length: 14 residues. CDR3 sequence (DNA): TGTGCCAGCAGCGACACGTGGACCACCGGGGAGCTGTTTTTT. Protein product: CASSDTWTTGELFF.

The chain joins TRBV4-1 to TRBJ1-6; 7 bases are a match to TRBD1. Looked up from germline, CDR1 is MGHRA and CDR2 is YSYEKL. V was clipped by 1 base and J by 8 bases; unmatched bases: 2. This CDR3 region has 14 residues. The CDR3 here is CASSQGTGDSPLHF. The DNA of the CDR3 is TGCGCCAGCAGCCAAGGTACAGGGGATTCACCCCTCCACTTT.

This clonotype has just a few counts. This chain connects TRBV6-5 to TRBJ1-2; TRBD1 matches 8 bases. Losses at the gene ends were 2 bases for V and 2 bases for J; bases not matched to a gene: 1. This CDR3 region has 14 residues. Germline V gene data show CDR1 as MNHEY and CDR2 as SVGAGI. In nucleotides, the CDR3 is TGTGCCAGCAGTTACCAGGGGGCAAACTATGGCTACACCTTC. Protein sequence: CASSYQGANYGYTF.

The rearrangement uses TRBV20-1 and TRBJ1-1, with D perhaps matching TRBD1 (6 bases). The V gene's germline CDR1 is DFQATT and CDR2 SNEGSKA (reference sequence). The V end was cut by 2 bases, the J end by 1 base, with 11 bases between. The CDR3 spans 14 residues. CDR3 amino acids: CSARTGTQNTEAFF. In DNA, the CDR3 is TGCAGTGCTAGAACCGGGACACAGAACACTGAAGCTTTCTTT.

V is TRBV20-1 and J is TRBJ1-2, with D possibly being TRBD1 (5 bases). The germline V and J ends were trimmed by 5 bases and 0 bases, with 16 bases remaining between them. CDR3 length equals 15 residues. CDR1 and CDR2 from the germline V gene are DFQATT and SNEGSKA (reference sequence). The CDR3 sequence: CSAPTDSAANYGYTF. The CDR3 DNA follows: TGCAGTGCTCCTACTGACAGTGCTGCTAACTATGGCTACACCTTC.